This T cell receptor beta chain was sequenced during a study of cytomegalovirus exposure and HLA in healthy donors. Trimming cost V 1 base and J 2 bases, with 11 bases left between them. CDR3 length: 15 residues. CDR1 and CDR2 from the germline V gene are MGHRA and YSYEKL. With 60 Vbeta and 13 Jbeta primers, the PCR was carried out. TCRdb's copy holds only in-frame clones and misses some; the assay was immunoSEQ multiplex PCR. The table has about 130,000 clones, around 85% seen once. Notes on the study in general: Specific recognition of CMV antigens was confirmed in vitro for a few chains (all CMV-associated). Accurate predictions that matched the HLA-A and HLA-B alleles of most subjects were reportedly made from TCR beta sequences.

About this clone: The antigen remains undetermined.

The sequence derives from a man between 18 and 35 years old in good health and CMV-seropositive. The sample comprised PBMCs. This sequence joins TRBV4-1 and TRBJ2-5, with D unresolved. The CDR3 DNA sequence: TGCGCCAGCAGCCAAGGAAGGCCGGAGCAAGAGACCCAGTACTTC. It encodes CASSQGRPEQETQYF.